This is a list of T cell receptor beta chains from one sample in a study of T cell responses to AZD1222 COVID-19 vaccine. Produced via immunoSEQ multiplex PCR; TCRdb's table is partial and in-frame only. Of 85,000 to 120,000 clones listed, approximately 86% are singletons. The specimen comprised peripheral blood, sampled on day 0 of AZD1222 vaccination. All receptors come from an adult in good health. Both conserved end residues are part of each CDR3. D genes are given only for firm matches. A clone size is listed for some rows: how often the clone was seen (once, few, many), or a class if it is expanded.

J gene: TRBJ2-5; clone size: once; V gene: TRBV14; D gene: -; CDR3 DNA: TGTGCCAGCAGCCAAGGACCCGGAGAGACCCAGTACTTC; CDR3 protein: CASSQGPGETQYF
J gene: TRBJ1-1; clone size: once; V gene: TRBV28; D gene: -; CDR3 DNA: TGTGCCAGCAGTTTTGGTAAGGTGAACACTGAAGCTTTCTTT; CDR3 protein: CASSFGKVNTEAFF
J gene: TRBJ1-4; clone size: -; V gene: TRBV6-2/TRBV6-3; D gene: -; CDR3 DNA: TGTGCCAGCAGTAGTGGCCCTTTCCCGGGTGAAAAACTGTTTTTT; CDR3 protein: CASSSGPFPGEKLFF
J gene: TRBJ2-1; clone size: few; V gene: TRBV28; D gene: TRBD2; CDR3 DNA: TGTGCCAGCAGTTTAGGAGCGGGAGCCTACAATGAGCAGTTCTTC; CDR3 protein: CASSLGAGAYNEQFF
J gene: TRBJ2-5; clone size: once; V gene: TRBV7-2; D gene: -; CDR3 DNA: TGTGCCAGCAGCCTACTATACCAAGAGACCCAGTACTTC; CDR3 protein: CASSLLYQETQYF
J gene: TRBJ1-3; clone size: -; V gene: TRBV18; D gene: -; CDR3 DNA: TGTGCCAGCTCACCGGGCCTATCTGGAAACACCATATATTTT; CDR3 protein: CASSPGLSGNTIYF
J gene: TRBJ1-5; clone size: -; V gene: TRBV28; D gene: TRBD1; CDR3 DNA: TGTGCCAGCATCCAAGGACAGGGGAGTCAGCCCCAGCATTTT; CDR3 protein: CASIQGQGSQPQHF
J gene: TRBJ1-6; clone size: -; V gene: TRBV3-1/TRBV3-2; D gene: -; CDR3 DNA: TGTGCCAGCAGACCCGGGAGGTCCTATAATTCACCCCTCCACTTT; CDR3 protein: CASRPGRSYNSPLHF
J gene: TRBJ1-1; clone size: -; V gene: TRBV3-1/TRBV3-2; D gene: -; CDR3 DNA: TGTGCCAGCAGCCAAGGGGGGTTGGAAGCTTTCTTT; CDR3 protein: CASSQGGLEAFF
J gene: TRBJ2-5; clone size: -; V gene: TRBV10-3; D gene: -; CDR3 DNA: TGTGCCACCCGGGACCTTATGGAGACCCAGTACTTC; CDR3 protein: CATRDLMETQYF